This TCR beta chain was retrieved from a study of cytomegalovirus exposure and HLA in healthy donors. Study summary: A prior analysis found 117 million unique TCR beta sequences from 150 million to 200 million T cells. Most donors, about 77% of over 300 genotyped, fell in the Caucasian-associated ancestry cluster.

Concerning this clone itself: Its cognate antigen is unknown. A read error may account for a junction end that differs from germline.

Germline V gives CDR1 SSHAT, CDR2 FNYEAQ (reference sequence). There are 13 residues in the CDR3. Findings and limits, study-wide: A classifier reportedly called cytomegalovirus status with high sensitivity and specificity. A missense DCLRE1C variant was associated with V- and J-gene trimming of TCR beta chains in a later analysis, and an independent cohort replicated the association.

With 60 Vbeta and 13 Jbeta primers, the PCR was carried out. TCRdb's copy holds only in-frame clones and misses some; the assay was immunoSEQ multiplex PCR. The table has over 150,000 clones, about 63% seen once. The TCR was taken from a middle-aged woman in good health and CMV-seropositive. The gene calls are TRBV7-7 and TRBJ2-5; D is possibly TRBD2 (6 bases). Sample: PBMCs. CDR3 DNA: TGTGCTAGCAGCTTCGGGGGTGGGGAGACCCAGTACTTC. Translating it yields CASSFGGGETQYF.